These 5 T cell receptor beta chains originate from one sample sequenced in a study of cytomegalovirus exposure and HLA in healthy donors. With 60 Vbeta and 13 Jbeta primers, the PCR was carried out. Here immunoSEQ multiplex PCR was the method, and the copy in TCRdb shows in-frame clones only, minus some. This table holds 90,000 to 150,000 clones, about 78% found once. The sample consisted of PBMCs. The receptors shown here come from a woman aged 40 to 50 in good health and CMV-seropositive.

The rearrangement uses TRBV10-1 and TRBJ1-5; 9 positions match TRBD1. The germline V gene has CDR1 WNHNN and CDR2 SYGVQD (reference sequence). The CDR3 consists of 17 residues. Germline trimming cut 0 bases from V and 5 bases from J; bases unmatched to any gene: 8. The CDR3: CASSESRDREFDQPQHF. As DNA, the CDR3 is TGCGCCAGCAGTGAGTCGCGGGACAGGGAGTTCGATCAGCCCCAGCATTTT.

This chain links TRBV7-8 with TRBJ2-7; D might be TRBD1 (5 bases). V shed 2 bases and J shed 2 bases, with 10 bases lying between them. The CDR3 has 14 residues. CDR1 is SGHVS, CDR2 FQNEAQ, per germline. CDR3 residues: CASSLFQGPYEQYF. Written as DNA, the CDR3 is TGTGCCAGCAGCTTATTCCAGGGTCCCTACGAGCAGTACTTC.

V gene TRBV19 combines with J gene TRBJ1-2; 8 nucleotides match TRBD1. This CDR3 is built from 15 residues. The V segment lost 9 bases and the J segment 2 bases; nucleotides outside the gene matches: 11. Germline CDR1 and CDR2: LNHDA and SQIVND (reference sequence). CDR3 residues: CASLEDRALNYGYTF. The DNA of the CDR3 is TGTGCCAGCCTCGAGGACAGGGCACTAAACTATGGCTACACCTTC.

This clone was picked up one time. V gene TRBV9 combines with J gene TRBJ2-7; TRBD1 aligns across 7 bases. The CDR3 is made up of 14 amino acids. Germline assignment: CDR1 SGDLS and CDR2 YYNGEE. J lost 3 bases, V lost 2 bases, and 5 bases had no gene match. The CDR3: CASSVGTEFYEQYF. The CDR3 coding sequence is TGTGCCAGCAGCGTCGGGACAGAGTTCTACGAGCAGTACTTC.

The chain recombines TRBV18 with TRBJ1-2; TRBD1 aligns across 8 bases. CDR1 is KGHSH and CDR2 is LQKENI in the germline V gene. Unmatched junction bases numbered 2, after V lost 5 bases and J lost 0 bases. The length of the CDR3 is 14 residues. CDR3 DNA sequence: TGTGCCAGCTCAACGGGACAGGCTAACTATGGCTACACCTTC. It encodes CASSTGQANYGYTF.